Shown below are 23 T cell receptor beta chains from a single sample sequenced in a study of T cells in Graves' hyperthyroidism and ophthalmopathy. Amplified TCR beta CDR3 regions derived from RNA transcripts. The primer set for the first-round RT-PCR of the TCR CDR3 was HTBI. TCRdb reprocessed the multiplex PCR reads via MiXCR and lists one record per CDR3 protein. The sample includes some 300,000 distinct CDR3 sequences, roughly 17% of them seen just once. The sample comprised blood. The receptors derive from a man in his thirties or forties with Graves' hyperthyroidism.

There are a few counts of this clonotype. Just one base apart from a much larger clone, this may be a read error. This rearrangement joins TRBV27 to TRBJ2-1; the match to TRBD2 covers 8 bases. V dropped 3 bases and J dropped 8; count of bases not matched to a gene: 9. Germline CDR1 and CDR2: MNHEY and SMNVEV (reference sequence). This CDR3 contains 15 residues. DNA of the CDR3: TGTGCCAGCAGTTTGGCGGGAGGAACAACTGATGAGCAGTTCTTC. It translates to CASSLAGGTTDEQFF.

The chain has TRBV12-3 or TRBV12-4 and TRBJ2-3; 9 positions agree with TRBD1. After removal of 5 bases from V and 2 bases from J, the junction contained 11 bases not matched to a gene. The CDR3 is made up of 17 amino acids. CDR3 nucleotide sequence: TGTGCCAGCAGTCTGATACGGACAGGGGCTACCACAGATACGCAGTATTTT. Protein product: CASSLIRTGATTDTQYF.

This clonotype was detected many times. The genes are TRBV5-1 and TRBJ2-1, with D unclear. Germline values: CDR1 SGHRS, CDR2 YFSETQ. V dropped 0 bases and J dropped 2 bases, with 9 bases sitting between them. The CDR3 contains 15 residues. For the CDR3, the DNA is TGCGCCAGCAGCTTGGCCGGTAGAGCCTACAATGAGCAGTTCTTC. Translation: CASSLAGRAYNEQFF.

This chain connects TRBV6-1 to TRBJ1-2; maybe TRBD1 (5 bases). The CDR3 covers 12 residues. The V end lost 5 bases, the J end lost 8 bases, and 12 bases lay between the germline ends. CDR1 MNHNS and CDR2 SASEGT come from the germline V gene. The chain's CDR3 is CASSSQGEGYTF. CDR3 nucleotides: TGTGCCAGCAGTTCCCAGGGAGAAGGCTACACCTTC.

The V and J genes are TRBV19 and TRBJ2-1, with D unresolved. In germline, CDR1 is LNHDA, CDR2 SQIVND (reference sequence). The CDR3 runs 15 residues. With 3 bases removed from V and 6 bases from J, the gap between germline ends came to 15 bases. The CDR3 region is CASSIGQATFNEQFF. In nucleotides, the CDR3 is TGTGCCAGTAGTATTGGGCAGGCGACTTTCAATGAGCAGTTCTTC.

This clonotype has ten or more counts. The chain links TRBV2 to TRBJ2-1; 7 bases are a match to TRBD2. J was trimmed by 5 bases and V by 10 bases; bases with no gene match: 14. CDR1 and CDR2 from the germline V gene are SNHLY and FYNNEI. CDR3 length equals 15 residues. The CDR3 DNA reads as TGTGCCAACTCGGGACTACACCCGCCAAACAATGAGCAGTTCTTC. Its protein product is CANSGLHPPNNEQFF.

The chain recombines TRBV7-3 with TRBJ2-1; 15 bases are shared with TRBD2. The V gene's germline CDR1 is SGHTA and CDR2 FQGTGA. With V trimmed by 6 bases and J by 1 base, 7 bases remained unmatched. The CDR3 covers 18 residues. CDR3 nucleotides: TGTGCCAGCAGTTCTAAGGGACTAGCGGGAGGTTCCTACAATGAGCAGTTCTTC. Translation: CASSSKGLAGGSYNEQFF.

The table lists this clonotype with many counts. CDR3 sequence: CSAAYRDSGEQFF. The CDR3 DNA reads as TGCAGTGCTGCTTACCGGGACTCCGGGGAGCAGTTCTTC. The genes are TRBV20-1 and TRBJ2-1; TRBD2 might be the D (6 bases). The length of the CDR3 is 13 residues. The germline V gene has CDR1 DFQATT and CDR2 SNEGSKA (reference sequence). Deletions cut 5 bases from V and 10 bases from J, with 18 bases between.

This clonotype was detected a few times. The V call is TRBV29-1, the J call TRBJ1-1; TRBD1 might be the D (5 bases). CDR3 length: 14 amino acids. The germline CDR1 and CDR2 sequences are SQVTM and ANQGSEA. V shed 6 bases and J shed 4 bases, with 18 bases lying between them. The CDR3 reads CSVRSGPWGTEAFF. The CDR3, as DNA: TGCAGCGTCCGCTCGGGACCCTGGGGCACTGAAGCTTTCTTT.

This clonotype was observed at least ten times. The chain is built from TRBV7-3 and TRBJ2-7, with TRBD1 as a possible D gene (6 bases). The CDR3 covers 14 residues. CDR1 and CDR2 from the germline V gene are SGHTA and FQGTGA. V was cut by 5 bases and J by 9 bases, with 20 bases left in between. The CDR3 region has the DNA TGTGCCAGCAGCCGAGGGACACCCGAAGGTACGCAGTACTTC. It specifies CASSRGTPEGTQYF.

This clonotype appeared a few times. This chain uses TRBV5-1 with TRBJ1-4, with 12 bases aligning to TRBD1. V lost 4 bases and J lost 8; bases outside the gene matches: 6. The germline V gene has CDR1 SGHRS and CDR2 YFSETQ. The CDR3 length is 15 residues. CDR3 in DNA: TGCGCCAGCAGCCCATCGGGACAGGGGGCCGAAAAACTGTTTTTT. Encoded protein: CASSPSGQGAEKLFF.

The chain has TRBV9 and TRBJ2-7; 10 bases fit TRBD1. Germline V CDR1 and CDR2: SGDLS, YYNGEE. CDR3 length: 16 amino acids. J was trimmed by 2 bases and V by 0 bases; bases with no gene match: 5. The CDR3 is CASSVDGDRGTYEQYF. For the CDR3, the DNA is TGTGCCAGCAGCGTAGATGGGGACAGGGGCACCTACGAGCAGTACTTC.

Ten or more counts support this clonotype. This chain uses TRBV27 with TRBJ1-4; 8 nucleotides line up with TRBD1. The CDR3 length is 17 residues. Germline lookup yields CDR1 MNHEY and CDR2 SMNVEV (reference sequence). Trimming cost V 6 bases and J 0 bases; bases outside gene matches: 9. CDR3 DNA: TGTGCCAGCAGCCGGAGCCAACAGGGGGCAACTAATGAAAAACTGTTTTTT. Its translation is CASSRSQQGATNEKLFF.

This clonotype occurred many times. The chain joins TRBV20-1 to TRBJ2-7; 8 bases agree with TRBD2. The CDR3 contains 13 residues. Germline V lookup: CDR1 DFQATT, CDR2 SNEGSKA (reference sequence). The junction had 11 bases not matched to a gene; V was cut back by 7 bases and J by 6 bases. The CDR3 DNA is TGCAGTGTCGGGCGGGTAGCGGGAAGCGAGCAGTACTTC. Encoded protein: CSVGRVAGSEQYF.

The chain is built from TRBV12-3 or TRBV12-4 and TRBJ2-2; D remains unclear. V lost 5 bases to trimming and J lost 7 bases, with 14 bases between them. This CDR3 is 14 amino acids long. This CDR3 reads CASSTAGYGGELFF. CDR3 DNA sequence: TGTGCCAGCAGTACCGCTGGGTATGGCGGGGAGCTGTTTTTT.

This clonotype was seen ten or more times. The chain employs TRBV11-2 and TRBJ2-1; maybe TRBD2 (5 bases). The V end was cut by 5 bases, the J end by 10 bases, with 15 bases between. Germline-derived CDR1 and CDR2 are SGHAT and FQNNGV. The CDR3 has 13 amino acids. CDR3 DNA: TGTGCCAGCAGCCCAAGGGATCGGGGAGAGCAGTTCTTC. As protein: CASSPRDRGEQFF.

This clonotype has only a few counts. This sequence joins TRBV19 and TRBJ1-1; D perhaps matches TRBD1 (5 bases). V was shortened by 7 bases and J by 1 base, with 16 bases between the two germline ends. The germline CDR1 and CDR2 sequences are LNHDA and SQIVND (reference sequence). The CDR3 consists of 15 residues. CDR3 bases: TGTGCCAGTAAATCCGCCACAGGACAGAACACTGAAGCTTTCTTT. Residues: CASKSATGQNTEAFF.

This clonotype has ten or more counts. The rearrangement uses TRBV6-1 and TRBJ1-1; D is undetermined. In germline, CDR1 is MNHNS, CDR2 SASEGT. V shed 4 bases and J shed 3 bases, with 18 bases lying between them. The length of the CDR3 is 16 residues. The CDR3 DNA follows: TGTGCCAGCAGTGGACGGACCACTGGGCCGTACACTGAAGCTTTCTTT. This codes for CASSGRTTGPYTEAFF.

The V gene is TRBV5-1, the J gene TRBJ1-1, with TRBD1 matching over 9 bases. CDR3 length equals 15 residues. The germline V gene has CDR1 SGHRS and CDR2 YFSETQ. The V segment lost 3 bases and the J segment 1 base; nucleotides outside the gene matches: 4. The CDR3 DNA sequence: TGCGCCAGCAGCTACACAGGGGGCCGGAACACTGAAGCTTTCTTT. It is translated as CASSYTGGRNTEAFF. Complete variable domain (other parts from reference TRBV5-1 and TRBJ1-1): KAGVTQTPRYLIKTRGQQVTLSCSPISGHRSVSWYQQTPGQGLQFLFEYFSETQRNKGNFPGRFSGRQFSNSRSEMNVSTLELGDSALYLCASSYTGGRNTEAFFGQGTRLTVV.

V gene TRBV10-2 combines with J gene TRBJ2-7, with 9 bases that match TRBD2. With V trimmed by 10 bases and J by 2 bases, 6 bases remained unmatched. The CDR3 has 13 amino acids. CDR1 and CDR2 (germline): WSHSY, SAAADI. CDR3 DNA: TGCGCCACATTAGCGGGAGCGGCCTACGAGCAGTACTTC. Its protein is CATLAGAAYEQYF.

About this clonotype itself: One base away lies a much larger clone, so this may be a sequencing read error. This chain uses TRBV7-3 with TRBJ2-3; no firm D call. Germline loops: CDR1 SGHTA, CDR2 FQGTGA. The CDR3 has 14 amino acids. Here the CDR3 reads CASSLMAGTDTRYF. Written as DNA, the CDR3 is TGTGCCAGCAGCTTAATGGCCGGAACAGATACGCGGTATTTT.

This clonotype was counted between two and nine times. The chain combines TRBV20-1 with TRBJ1-1, with D perhaps matching TRBD1 (6 bases). The germline V gene has CDR1 DFQATT and CDR2 SNEGSKA (reference sequence). The germline V and J ends were trimmed by 5 bases and 10 bases, with 17 bases remaining between them. This CDR3 spans 12 amino acids. CDR3 bases: TGCAGTGCTGATATACAGGGTGTGGGAGCTTTCTTT. Translated, it gives CSADIQGVGAFF.

This clonotype was picked up many times. This rearrangement joins TRBV5-1 to TRBJ2-7, with 12 nucleotides matching TRBD1. Germline V gives CDR1 SGHRS, CDR2 YFSETQ. The CDR3 has 16 residues. V lost 3 bases and J lost 5; bases outside the gene matches: 9. The CDR3 loop is CASSSGTGGVVDEQYF. In nucleotides, the CDR3 is TGCGCCAGCAGCTCTGGGACAGGGGGCGTTGTCGACGAGCAGTACTTC.